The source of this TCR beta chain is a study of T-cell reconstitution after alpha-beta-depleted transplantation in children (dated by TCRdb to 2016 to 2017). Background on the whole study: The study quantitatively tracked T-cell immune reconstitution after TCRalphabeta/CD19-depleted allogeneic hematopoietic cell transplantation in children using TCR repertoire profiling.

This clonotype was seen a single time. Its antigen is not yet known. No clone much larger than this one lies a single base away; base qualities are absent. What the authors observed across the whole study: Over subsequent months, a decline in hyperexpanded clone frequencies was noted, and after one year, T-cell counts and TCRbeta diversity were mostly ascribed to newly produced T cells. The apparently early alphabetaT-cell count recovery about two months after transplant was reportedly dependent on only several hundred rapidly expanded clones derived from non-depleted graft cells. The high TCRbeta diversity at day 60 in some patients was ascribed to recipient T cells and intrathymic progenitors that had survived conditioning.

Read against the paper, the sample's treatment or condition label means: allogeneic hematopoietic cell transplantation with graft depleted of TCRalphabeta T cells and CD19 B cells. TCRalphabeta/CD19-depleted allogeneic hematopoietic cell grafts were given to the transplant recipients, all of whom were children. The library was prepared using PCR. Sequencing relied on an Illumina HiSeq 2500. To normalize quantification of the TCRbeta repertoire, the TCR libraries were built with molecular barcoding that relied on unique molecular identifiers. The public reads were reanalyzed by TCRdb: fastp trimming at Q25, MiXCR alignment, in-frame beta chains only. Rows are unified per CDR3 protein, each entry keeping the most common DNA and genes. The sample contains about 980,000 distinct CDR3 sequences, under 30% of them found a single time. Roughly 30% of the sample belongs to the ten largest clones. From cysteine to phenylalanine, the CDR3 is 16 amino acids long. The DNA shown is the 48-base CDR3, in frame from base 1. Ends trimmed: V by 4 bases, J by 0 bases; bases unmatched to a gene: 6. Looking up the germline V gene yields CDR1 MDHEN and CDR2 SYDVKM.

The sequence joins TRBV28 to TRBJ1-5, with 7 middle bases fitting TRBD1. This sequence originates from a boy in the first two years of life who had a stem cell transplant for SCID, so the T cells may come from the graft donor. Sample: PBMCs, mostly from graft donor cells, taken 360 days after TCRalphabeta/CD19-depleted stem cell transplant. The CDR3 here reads CASSWTGSDSNQPQHF. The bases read TGTGCCAGCAGTTGGACAGGTTCCGATAGCAATCAGCCCCAGCATTTT.